These 30 T cell receptor beta chains were all obtained from the same sample, sequenced in a study of shared clonotypes between healthy human individuals. Profiled with immunoSEQ multiplex PCR; TCRdb holds only in-frame clones, not every one. The table lists about 2.4 million clones, roughly 93% of them singletons. Sequencing was carried out using naive CD4+ T cells from PBMCs. Subset given: CD45RA+ positively selected. The source is a man between 18 and 35 years old in good health. Some clones in this sample may be carry-over from other donors' samples.

The chain recombines TRBV5-4 with TRBJ2-1; TRBD2 is a possible D gene (5 bases). The CDR3 is made up of 14 amino acids. Germline V gene data show CDR1 as SGHNT and CDR2 as YYREEE (reference sequence). With 3 bases removed from V and 10 bases from J, the gap between germline ends came to 17 bases. The CDR3 reads CASSSPGERGEQFF. In nucleotides, the CDR3 is TGTGCCAGCAGCTCCCCTGGTGAACGGGGAGAGCAGTTCTTC.

The chain couples TRBV29-1 to TRBJ2-3; D remains ambiguous. The V end lost 5 bases, the J end lost 0 bases, and 6 bases lay between the germline ends. Germline CDR1 SQVTM, CDR2 ANQGSEA. The CDR3 spans 12 residues. The chain's CDR3 is CSVRHSTDTQYF. The CDR3 DNA is TGCAGCGTTAGGCACAGCACAGATACGCAGTATTTT.

The J gene is TRBJ2-5, the V gene TRBV7-8; 7 bases map to TRBD1. The CDR3 has 17 amino acids. Germline loops: CDR1 SGHVS, CDR2 FQNEAQ. The J segment lost 1 base and the V segment lost 5 bases, leaving 13 bases of the junction unmatched. The CDR3 DNA reads as TGTGCCAGCAGCCTAAACTTACCTGGGACAGCCCAAGAGACCCAGTACTTC. Residues: CASSLNLPGTAQETQYF.

J is TRBJ1-3 and V is TRBV5-6, with D unresolved. The V end lost 0 bases, the J end lost 0 bases, and 7 bases lay between the germline ends. This CDR3 is 15 amino acids long. Germline assignment: CDR1 SGHDT and CDR2 YYEEEE. CDR3 sequence: CASSLVGSSGNTIYF. The CDR3 nucleotides are TGTGCCAGCAGCTTGGTTGGGAGCTCTGGAAACACCATATATTTT.

This clone was seen a single time. The chain uses TRBV18 and TRBJ2-1; D not resolved. Trimming pared 3 bases from V and 4 bases from J, leaving 7 bases between. This CDR3 spans 13 amino acids. Germline assignment: CDR1 KGHSH and CDR2 LQKENI. DNA for the CDR3: TGTGCCAGCTCACCTCCCAGATACAATGAGCAGTTCTTC. It is translated as CASSPPRYNEQFF.

The V call is TRBV5-4, the J call TRBJ2-3; D not certain. This CDR3 is 14 amino acids long. Trimming took off 0 bases at V and 6 bases at J, with 11 bases between the two ends. Looked up from germline, CDR1 is SGHNT and CDR2 is YYREEE (reference sequence). The CDR3 sequence: CASSLARKGDTQYF. In DNA form, the CDR3 reads TGTGCCAGCAGCTTGGCGCGGAAGGGTGATACGCAGTATTTT.

The chain has TRBV11-3 and TRBJ1-1; tentative D call: TRBD1 (5 bases). CDR1 is SGHNT and CDR2 is YENEEA in the germline V gene. Trimming pared 5 bases from V and 3 bases from J, leaving 10 bases between. The CDR3 is 13 residues long. The CDR3 DNA reads as TGTGCCAGCAGCATAATGGGACACACTGAAGCTTTCTTT. Translation gives CASSIMGHTEAFF.

This sequence joins TRBV7-2 and TRBJ1-2; TRBD1 might be the D (5 bases). The CDR3 loop spans 15 amino acids. V lost 5 bases, J lost 8 bases, and 21 bases lay in between. In germline, CDR1 is SGHTA, CDR2 FQGNSA. The CDR3 DNA follows: TGTGCCAGCAGCGTGACAGTCACCCAACCTAAGGGCTACACCTTC. Residues: CASSVTVTQPKGYTF.

CDR3 DNA: TGTGCCAGCAGCTTAGAAAAAGGGTTACACATTCAGTACTTC. Its translation: CASSLEKGLHIQYF. The J gene is TRBJ2-4, the V gene TRBV7-2; D unresolved. V dropped 1 base and J dropped 8 bases, with 12 bases sitting between them. The CDR3 is made up of 14 amino acids. Germline lookup yields CDR1 SGHTA and CDR2 FQGNSA.

This chain links TRBV9 with TRBJ1-1; D is ambiguous. The CDR3 runs to 17 residues. Deletions cut 0 bases from V and 1 base from J, with 16 bases between. CDR1 is SGDLS and CDR2 is YYNGEE in the germline V gene. This chain's CDR3 is CASSVAPAGPKNTEAFF. The CDR3 nucleotides are TGTGCCAGCAGCGTAGCCCCCGCTGGCCCGAAGAACACTGAAGCTTTCTTT.

This clone appeared once. This sample includes further DNA sequences coding for the same CDR3. V usage is TRBV6-1 and J usage is TRBJ1-1; no clear D gene. This CDR3 spans 13 amino acids. Trimming removed 1 base at V and 2 bases at J, with 5 bases between. CDR1 and CDR2 from the germline V gene are MNHNS and SASEGT. CDR3 bases: TGTGCCAGCAGTGAAGGCAGCAACACTGAAGCTTTCTTT. Protein sequence: CASSEGSNTEAFF.

The rearrangement joins TRBV7-6 to TRBJ2-3, with D hard to call. The CDR3 extends over 14 amino acids. Germline V gene sequence: CDR1 SGHVS, CDR2 FNYEAQ. Trimming cost V 2 bases and J 2 bases, with 8 bases left between them. CDR3 sequence (DNA): TGTGCCAGCAGCTTACAGATATCCACAGATACGCAGTATTTT. Its translation is CASSLQISTDTQYF.

This clone was counted a single time. The chain carries TRBV6-4 and TRBJ2-5; either TRBD1 or TRBD2 may fit D (6 bases each). There are 14 residues in the CDR3. Germline V gives CDR1 MRHNA, CDR2 SNTAGT. Trimming took off 6 bases at V and 6 bases at J, with 17 bases between the two ends. In DNA form, the CDR3 reads TGTGCCAGCAGAATGCTGGGGGGCGGTCAGACCCAGTACTTC. As protein: CASRMLGGGQTQYF.

The J gene is TRBJ2-7, the V gene TRBV28, with 8 nucleotides matching TRBD1. V shed 8 bases, J shed 2 bases, and the junction held 11 bases outside the gene matches. Per the germline V gene, CDR1 is MDHEN and CDR2 is SYDVKM. This CDR3 comprises 15 residues. In nucleotides, the CDR3 is TGTGCCAGCCGTGCGGGGACAGGAGTCCCCTACGAGCAGTACTTC. Translating it yields CASRAGTGVPYEQYF.

The rearrangement uses TRBV14 and TRBJ1-2; D is undetermined. Germline CDR1 reads SGHDN; CDR2 reads FVKESK. The CDR3 is made up of 15 amino acids. The V end lost 2 bases, the J end lost 8 bases, and 18 bases lay between the germline ends. The CDR3 DNA reads TGTGCCAGCAGCCAACAGGTCTCCGTGCCGGGCGGCTACACCTTC. This gives the protein CASSQQVSVPGGYTF.

The chain links TRBV7-3 to TRBJ1-2; 9 nucleotides agree with TRBD1. The CDR3 loop spans 13 amino acids. Looked up from germline, CDR1 is SGHTA and CDR2 is FQGTGA. Trimming took 3 bases from V and 8 from J; bases not matched to a gene: 4. CDR3 in amino acids: CASSFGTGRGYTF. CDR3 in DNA: TGTGCCAGCAGCTTCGGGACAGGGCGAGGCTACACCTTC.

This chain joins TRBV11-2 and TRBJ2-3; 7 nucleotides match TRBD2. J lost 5 bases, V lost 1 base, and 0 bases had no gene match. The CDR3 spans 13 residues. Germline V gives CDR1 SGHAT, CDR2 FQNNGV. The chain's CDR3 is CASSLGEGDTQYF. CDR3 nucleotides: TGTGCCAGCAGCTTAGGGGAGGGAGATACGCAGTATTTT.

The rearrangement uses TRBV19 and TRBJ2-3, with D unresolved. Per germline, CDR1 LNHDA and CDR2 SQIVND (reference sequence). V was shortened by 3 bases and J by 0 bases, with 10 bases between the two germline ends. This CDR3 has 15 residues. The CDR3 DNA is TGTGCCAGTAGTATCTCCGCGGTTAGCACAGATACGCAGTATTTT. It specifies CASSISAVSTDTQYF.

To note about this clone: Distinct nucleotide sequences in the sample also encode this CDR3. The chain employs TRBV9 and TRBJ1-1; no definite D call. The CDR3 extends over 14 amino acids. The germline V gene has CDR1 SGDLS and CDR2 YYNGEE. V was cut by 3 bases and J by 0 bases, with 9 bases left in between. This chain's CDR3 is CASSARGMNTEAFF. CDR3 nucleotide sequence: TGTGCCAGCAGCGCGAGAGGCATGAACACTGAAGCTTTCTTT.

V gene TRBV19 combines with J gene TRBJ1-2; tentative D call: TRBD1 (5 bases). Per the germline V gene, CDR1 is LNHDA and CDR2 is SQIVND (reference sequence). This CDR3 spans 15 amino acids. V lost 7 bases and J lost 3, with 18 bases in between. CDR3 nucleotides: TGTGCCAGTACCCAGGGTCTCCTTTACCACTATGGCTACACCTTC. Translation: CASTQGLLYHYGYTF. The full variable domain, in which reference TRBV19 and TRBJ1-2 provide the parts outside the CDR3, is DGGITQSPKYLFRKEGQNVTLSCEQNLNHDAMYWYRQDPGQGLRLIYYSQIVNDFQKGDIAEGYSVSREKKESFPLTVTSAQKNPTAFYLCASTQGLLYHYGYTFGSGTRLTVV.

V is TRBV7-2 and J is TRBJ1-4; maybe TRBD1 (5 bases). CDR1 is SGHTA and CDR2 is FQGNSA in the germline V gene. CDR3 size: 14 residues. The V gene lost 3 bases and the J gene lost 6 bases, with 11 bases spanning the gap. The CDR3 bases are TGTGCCAGCAGCTTGTTAGGGGCGGATGAAAAACTGTTTTTT. Its protein is CASSLLGADEKLFF.

This clone has only one observation. V is TRBV27 and J is TRBJ1-4, with TRBD1 identical over 8 bases. Germline V gene data show CDR1 as MNHEY and CDR2 as SMNVEV (reference sequence). The V segment lost 6 bases and the J segment 8 bases; nucleotides outside the gene matches: 8. CDR3 size: 14 residues. CDR3 residues: CASRLQGVGEKLFF. Written as DNA, the CDR3 is TGTGCCAGCAGACTACAGGGGGTCGGGGAAAAACTGTTTTTT.

This clone appeared a few times. The chain recombines TRBV7-8 with TRBJ1-5; no firm D call. Trimming shortened V by 5 bases and J by 3 bases, and 5 bases separated the two germline ends. Germline V lookup: CDR1 SGHVS, CDR2 FQNEAQ. This CDR3 region has 12 residues. This CDR3 is CASSPPNQPQHF. CDR3 sequence (DNA): TGTGCCAGCAGCCCACCCAATCAGCCCCAGCATTTT.

The chain employs TRBV5-1 and TRBJ2-2, with D unresolved. With 4 bases removed from V and 11 bases from J, the gap between germline ends came to 18 bases. Germline V lookup: CDR1 SGHRS, CDR2 YFSETQ. The CDR3 totals 14 residues. CDR3 DNA: TGCGCCAGCAGCATGGACCTCTCACCGGTCGAGCTGTTTTTT. Its translation is CASSMDLSPVELFF.

V is TRBV7-9 and J is TRBJ1-1; D remains unclear. This CDR3 region has 15 residues. Germline values: CDR1 SEHNR, CDR2 FQNEAQ (reference sequence). Trimming removed 2 bases at V and 0 bases at J, with 10 bases between. CDR3 nucleotides: TGTGCCAGCAGCTTATTGGAGAGCATGAACACTGAAGCTTTCTTT. Translating gives CASSLLESMNTEAFF. Complete variable domain (other parts from reference TRBV7-9 and TRBJ1-1): DTGVSQNPRHKITKRGQNVTFRCDPISEHNRLYWYRQTLGQGPEFLTYFQNEAQLEKSRLLSDRFSAERPKGSFSTLEIQRTEQGDSAMYLCASSLLESMNTEAFFGQGTRLTVV.

The chain joins TRBV28 to TRBJ2-4, with 8 positions matching TRBD2. V trimming: 2 bases; J trimming: 10 bases; junction bases outside the gene matches: 4. This CDR3 has 13 residues. Looked up from germline, CDR1 is MDHEN and CDR2 is SYDVKM. The chain's CDR3 is CASSLPREGIQYF. The CDR3 DNA reads as TGTGCCAGCAGTTTACCCCGGGAGGGAATTCAGTACTTC.

The V and J genes are TRBV5-1 and TRBJ2-3; 8 bases align to TRBD1. The CDR3 length is 13 residues. The germline CDR1 and CDR2 sequences are SGHRS and YFSETQ. V trimming: 5 bases; J trimming: 4 bases; junction bases outside the gene matches: 3. CDR3 sequence (DNA): TGCGCCAGCAGAACGGGACAGGCAGATACGCAGTATTTT. As protein: CASRTGQADTQYF.

This chain uses TRBV9 with TRBJ2-1; tentative D call: TRBD2 (6 bases). V lost 4 bases and J lost 9, with 14 bases in between. CDR1 and CDR2 from the germline V gene are SGDLS and YYNGEE. The CDR3 loop spans 13 amino acids. CDR3 region: CASSSGGPSEQFF. The CDR3 DNA reads TGTGCCAGCAGCTCCGGAGGGCCCAGTGAGCAGTTCTTC.

The rearrangement joins TRBV28 to TRBJ2-5; 8 bases align to TRBD1. The V gene end was trimmed by 8 bases and the J gene end by 4 bases; junction bases not matched to a gene: 6. In germline, CDR1 is MDHEN, CDR2 SYDVKM. The CDR3 length is 13 residues. The CDR3: CASGMDRAETQYF. DNA for the CDR3: TGTGCCAGCGGGATGGACAGGGCAGAGACCCAGTACTTC.

This chain links TRBV28 with TRBJ1-1; tentatively, D is TRBD1 (6 bases). From germline, CDR1 is MDHEN and CDR2 SYDVKM. The CDR3 has 14 residues. V gave up 6 bases and J gave up 4 bases, with 15 bases separating them. The CDR3: CASSPHSGATEAFF. The CDR3 DNA reads as TGTGCCAGCAGCCCTCACTCGGGGGCCACTGAAGCTTTCTTT.